This is a list of T cell receptor beta chains from one sample in a study of blood T cell repertoires in COVID-19. TCRdb's copy holds only in-frame clones and misses some; the assay was immunoSEQ multiplex PCR. The sample comprises fewer than 200,000 clones, around 87% of which are singletons, and around 2.7% rests with the top ten. Sequencing was carried out using peripheral blood. The receptors derive from a middle-aged man with active or convalescent COVID-19. CDR3s include the opening cysteine and the closing phenylalanine or tryptophan. The D gene is left open where the match is weak. Part of the rows lack a size; the others show once, few, many or a class for expanded clones.

TRBV7-2	.	few	14	TRBJ1-2	TGTGCCAGCAACCCCCCCACGGGGAACTATGGCTACACCTTC	CASNPPTGNYGYTF
TRBV7-2	.	.	14	TRBJ1-1	TGTGCCAGCAGCGAGACAGGAGGAGTCACTGAAGCTTTCTTT	CASSETGGVTEAFF
TRBV2	.	.	14	TRBJ2-2	TGTGCCACCGGAAAAACAAGCGTAGCCGGGGAGCTGTTTTTT	CATGKTSVAGELFF
TRBV21-1	.	.	19	TRBJ1-5	TGTGCCAGCAGCTGGGCCAGACAGGGCCAAGTCTTGAGCAATCAGCCCCAGCATTTT	CASSWARQGQVLSNQPQHF
TRBV7-9	TRBD1	.	18	TRBJ1-3	TGTGCCAGCAGCTTAGGTGGGAGCCGGGACAGGACGGGCAACACCATATATTTT	CASSLGGSRDRTGNTIYF
TRBV29-1	TRBD1	.	13	TRBJ2-7	TGCAGCGCCCGGGACAGGGTCTTCTACGAGCAGTACTTC	CSARDRVFYEQYF
TRBV4-1	.	.	15	TRBJ1-1	TGCGCCAGCAGCCAAGACAGGGCCAGGGACACTGAAGCTTTCTTT	CASSQDRARDTEAFF
TRBV11-2	TRBD1	few	18	TRBJ1-6	TGTGCCAGCAGCCTTAGACAGGGTGGGAGCTCCTATAATTCACCCCTCCACTTT	CASSLRQGGSSYNSPLHF
TRBV28	TRBD1	.	15	TRBJ1-2	TGTGCCAGCACCGAGGTCCGGGACAGGGGAATTGGCTACACCTTC	CASTEVRDRGIGYTF
TRBV5-1	.	.	15	TRBJ2-3	TGCGCCAGCAGCTCCACAGGGTTAGGCACAGATACGCAGTATTTT	CASSSTGLGTDTQYF
TRBV25-1	.	.	13	TRBJ1-1	TGTGCCAGCAGCTCACAGGGGAACACTGAAGCTTTCTTT	CASSSQGNTEAFF
TRBV5-1	TRBD1	.	14	TRBJ1-4	TGCGCCAGCAGCGTGGACAGGGAACAAGAAAAACTGTTTTTT	CASSVDREQEKLFF
TRBV29-1	TRBD1	.	15	TRBJ1-1	TGCAGCGTGTTAGGGGGCTCTCGGGCGAACACTGAAGCTTTCTTT	CSVLGGSRANTEAFF
TRBV5-1	TRBD1	.	15	TRBJ1-1	TGCGCCAGCAGCTTGGAAGGGGCAGGGGGGACTGAAGCTTTCTTT	CASSLEGAGGTEAFF
TRBV6-1	.	.	18	TRBJ1-2	TGTGCCAGCAGTGAATTAGAGGATTTTAGCGGAACCATCTATGGCTACACCTTC	CASSELEDFSGTIYGYTF
TRBV19	.	.	14	TRBJ1-4	TGTGCCAGTTCACCCCGCCCTACTTGGGAAAAACTGTTTTTT	CASSPRPTWEKLFF
TRBV30	.	.	14	TRBJ1-6	TGTGCCTGGAGTTTGGCAGGCACGAATTCACCCCTCCACTTT	CAWSLAGTNSPLHF
TRBV2	.	.	13	TRBJ1-5	TGTGCCAGCAGTTCCATGCGCGATCAGCCCCAGCATTTT	CASSSMRDQPQHF
TRBV12-3/TRBV12-4	.	once	13	TRBJ1-5	TGTGCCAGCAGTCCCTGGGAGAATCAGCCCCAGCATTTT	CASSPWENQPQHF
TRBV30	.	.	15	TRBJ2-2	TGTGCCTGGAGTGTAAAGGGAGTAGTAACCGGGGAGCTGTTTTTT	CAWSVKGVVTGELFF
TRBV2	TRBD1	.	14	TRBJ2-1	TGTGCCAGCACGTTAGACAGGGACTACAATGAGCAGTTCTTC	CASTLDRDYNEQFF
TRBV7-2	TRBD2	.	13	TRBJ2-3	TGTGCCAGCACCCTAGCGGGGGCGGATACGCAGTATTTT	CASTLAGADTQYF
TRBV6-2/TRBV6-3	TRBD1	few	15	TRBJ1-2	TGTGCCAGCAGCCGTTACAGGGGCGGTAACTATGGCTACACCTTC	CASSRYRGGNYGYTF
TRBV7-2	.	.	16	TRBJ1-2	TGTGCCAGCAGCTTAATGATGGGGGGGCGAGACTATGGCTACACCTTC	CASSLMMGGRDYGYTF
TRBV7-3	TRBD2	.	18	TRBJ2-2	TGTGCCAGCAGCTTAAACCCTCGGGTGGCGGGGGACACCGGGGAGCTGTTTTTT	CASSLNPRVAGDTGELFF
TRBV2	TRBD1	few	16	TRBJ1-6	TGTGCCAGCAGTGAAGCCGAGGGGGCGGTCGGATCACCCCTCCACTTT	CASSEAEGAVGSPLHF
TRBV12-3/TRBV12-4	.	.	13	TRBJ1-1	TGTGCCAGCAGACTACAGGAGAACACTGAAGCTTTCTTT	CASRLQENTEAFF
TRBV18	.	.	13	TRBJ2-1	TGTGCCAGCTCAACCGACAGGTACAATGAGCAGTTCTTC	CASSTDRYNEQFF
TRBV7-2	.	.	13	TRBJ1-6	TGTGCCAGCAGCTTGGCCCCTAATTCACCCCTCCACTTT	CASSLAPNSPLHF
TRBV3-1/TRBV3-2	TRBD2	few	19	TRBJ2-1	TGTGCCAGCAGTCGAAGTGCCCTACTTAGCGGGGGGGCCAGCGATGAGCAGTTCTTC	CASSRSALLSGGASDEQFF
TRBV30	.	.	13	TRBJ2-7	TGTGCCTGGAGTGTTGACTCAGGGTTCGAGCAGTACTTC	CAWSVDSGFEQYF
TRBV9	.	.	16	TRBJ1-6	TGTGCCAGCAGCGTGGGAGATAGCTCCTATAATTCACCCCTCCACTTT	CASSVGDSSYNSPLHF
TRBV5-3	TRBD2	.	17	TRBJ2-3	TGTGCCAGAAGCTTAAGGGGTAGCGGGGGCCATCAAGATACGCAGTATTTT	CARSLRGSGGHQDTQYF
TRBV7-9	.	.	16	TRBJ1-2	TGTGCCAGCAGCCCCCCGGACACACTCGAAGGCTATGGCTACACCTTC	CASSPPDTLEGYGYTF
TRBV6-1	.	.	14	TRBJ2-5	TGTGCCAGCAGTGAGTCTATTGGTCAAGAGACCCAGTACTTC	CASSESIGQETQYF
TRBV6-2/TRBV6-3	.	.	15	TRBJ2-5	TGTGCCAGCAGCCCCCCCGGGAATCACCAAGAGACCCAGTACTTC	CASSPPGNHQETQYF
TRBV30	TRBD1	many	14	TRBJ1-2	TGTGCCTGGAGCGTCCACCGGACAGGGATTGGCTACACCTTC	CAWSVHRTGIGYTF
TRBV5-6	TRBD1	.	14	TRBJ1-4	TGTGCCAGCAGCTTTGACAGGGGAAATGAAAAACTGTTTTTT	CASSFDRGNEKLFF
TRBV5-1	.	once	13	TRBJ2-1	TGCGCCAGCAGCTTGGCGATCGGGGGTGAGCAGTTCTTC	CASSLAIGGEQFF
TRBV29-1	TRBD1	.	11	TRBJ1-2	TGCAGCGGTCGACAGGGAGCTGGCTACACCTTC	CSGRQGAGYTF
TRBV6-2/TRBV6-3	.	.	17	TRBJ1-6	TGTGCCAGCAGTTACTGGGCCGACAGACGGTATAATTCACCCCTCCACTTT	CASSYWADRRYNSPLHF
TRBV14	.	.	14	TRBJ2-3	TGTGCCAGCAGGGTCGGGGGAGGCACAGATACGCAGTATTTT	CASRVGGGTDTQYF
TRBV3-1/TRBV3-2	.	.	16	TRBJ2-3	TGTGCCAGCAGCCACCCCCGAGCGGCGAGCACAGATACGCAGTATTTT	CASSHPRAASTDTQYF
TRBV18	.	.	15	TRBJ2-2	TGTGCCAGCTCACCAACAGGGGAGGAAACCGGGGAGCTGTTTTTT	CASSPTGEETGELFF
TRBV6-1	.	.	17	TRBJ1-2	TGTGCCAGCAGTGACCTGACAGGACTTCCCACTAACTATGGCTACACCTTC	CASSDLTGLPTNYGYTF
TRBV6-5	TRBD1	.	15	TRBJ1-1	TGTGCCAGCAGTAAGGGACAGGGATGGAACACTGAAGCTTTCTTT	CASSKGQGWNTEAFF